The sequence of this T cell receptor (beta chain) was determined in a study of blood T cell repertoires in COVID-19. The overall study: Whether acute or convalescent, the COVID-19 samples came from the United States, Italy and Spain.

Trimming cost V 3 bases and J 7 bases, with 21 bases left between them. The CDR3 covers 17 residues. The germline CDR1 and CDR2 sequences are SGHAT and FQNNGV. Original methodology: Amplifying reference gene primers gave estimates of nucleated cell counts. This table comes from immunoSEQ multiplex PCR, and its TCRdb copy is limited to in-frame clones, with some not included. The V and J calls and the clone size are those of that table, but D and trimming were determined from the DNA. The sample holds under 300,000 clones, approximately 80% seen once. The TCR originated in a woman between 35 and 50 years old who had recovered from COVID-19. The chain is built from TRBV11-2 and TRBJ1-4; D is uncertain. Sequenced: peripheral blood. This chain's CDR3 is CASSFCVVHRHFEKLFF. CDR3 coding DNA: TGTGCCAGCAGCTTCTGCGTGGTCCATAGACACTTTGAAAAACTGTTTTTT.